This T cell receptor beta chain appears in the sequencing data of a study of shared clonotypes between healthy human individuals. Clones were sequenced by immunoSEQ multiplex PCR, and TCRdb holds only the in-frame ones, with some missing. The sample yields millions of clones, roughly 94% seen once. Broader study findings: Deeper or shallower sequencing was expected to change how clonotypes are shared among donors.

The CDR3 consists of 16 residues. The V gene's germline CDR1 is SGHRS and CDR2 YFSETQ. V dropped 1 base and J dropped 0 bases, with 11 bases sitting between them. Concerning this clone: Its antigen remains unknown.

This TCR came from a man between 18 and 35 years old in good health. The sample was naive CD4+ T cells sorted from blood. Regarding subset: CD45RA+ positively selected. The chain recombines TRBV5-1 with TRBJ1-3; D is unclear. CDR3 nucleotide sequence: TGCGCCAGCAGCTTGAACGGAGAAGCCTCTGGAAACACCATATATTTT. It is translated as CASSLNGEASGNTIYF. Full variable domain (outside the CDR3, taken from reference TRBV5-1 and TRBJ1-3): KAGVTQTPRYLIKTRGQQVTLSCSPISGHRSVSWYQQTPGQGLQFLFEYFSETQRNKGNFPGRFSGRQFSNSRSEMNVSTLELGDSALYLCASSLNGEASGNTIYFGEGSWLTVV.